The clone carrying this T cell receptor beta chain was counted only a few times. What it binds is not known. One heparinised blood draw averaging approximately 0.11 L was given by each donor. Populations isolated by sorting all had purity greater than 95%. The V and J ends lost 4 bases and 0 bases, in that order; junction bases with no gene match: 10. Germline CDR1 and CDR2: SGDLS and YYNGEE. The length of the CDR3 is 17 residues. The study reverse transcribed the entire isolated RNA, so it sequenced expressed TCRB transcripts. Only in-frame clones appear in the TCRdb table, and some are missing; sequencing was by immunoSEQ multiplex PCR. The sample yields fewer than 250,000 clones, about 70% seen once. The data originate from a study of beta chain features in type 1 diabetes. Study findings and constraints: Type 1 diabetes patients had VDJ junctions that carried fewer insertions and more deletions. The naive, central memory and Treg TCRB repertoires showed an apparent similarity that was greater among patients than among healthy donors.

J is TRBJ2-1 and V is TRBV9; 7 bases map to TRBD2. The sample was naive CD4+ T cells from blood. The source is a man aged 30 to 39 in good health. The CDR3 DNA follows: TGTGCCAGCAGCCCTCGGCTAGCGGCTAGCTCCTACAATGAGCAGTTCTTC. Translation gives CASSPRLAASSYNEQFF.